Below, one T cell receptor beta chain is given with its context. What it binds is unknown. Germline CDR1 MNHEY, CDR2 SMNVEV (reference sequence). The CDR3 consists of 14 residues. V lost 6 bases and J lost 9; bases outside the gene matches: 11. This record comes from a study of OX40 agonist ivuxolimab in advanced cancers. Autoimmune disease history or systemic immunosuppression led to patient exclusion. Assay: immunoSEQ multiplex PCR; the TCRdb copy retains only in-frame clones and omits some. The sample shows tens of thousands of clones, 90% of them seen only once. Study conclusions and caveats: At 0.1 to 3.0 mg/kg, clonal expansion of CD4+ and CD8+ blood T cells had occurred by week 6.

The genes are TRBV27 and TRBJ1-5; 7 nucleotides match TRBD1. The sequences come from CD4+ or CD8+ T cells sorted from blood, collected in a trial of the OX40 agonist ivuxolimab. This clonotype originated in an adult with an advanced solid tumor such as melanoma, head and neck, liver or kidney cancer. The CDR3 region is CASSEGQSLGPQHF. The DNA of the CDR3 is TGTGCCAGCAGCGAGGGACAGAGTCTCGGGCCCCAGCATTTT.